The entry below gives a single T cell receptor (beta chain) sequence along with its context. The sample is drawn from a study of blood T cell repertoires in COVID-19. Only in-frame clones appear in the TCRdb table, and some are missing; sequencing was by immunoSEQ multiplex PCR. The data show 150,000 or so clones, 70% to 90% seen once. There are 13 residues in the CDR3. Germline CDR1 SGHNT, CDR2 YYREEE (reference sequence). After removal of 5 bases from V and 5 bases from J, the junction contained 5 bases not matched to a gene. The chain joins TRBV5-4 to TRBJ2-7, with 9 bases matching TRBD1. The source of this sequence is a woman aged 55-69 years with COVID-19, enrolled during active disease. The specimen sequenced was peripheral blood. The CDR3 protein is CASSLQGADEQYF. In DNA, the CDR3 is TGTGCCAGCAGTCTACAGGGGGCCGACGAGCAGTACTTC.